This T cell receptor (beta chain) came from a study of blood T cell repertoires in COVID-19. Study as a whole: There were acute and convalescent COVID-19 samples, and they came from the United States, Italy and Spain. Sources were T cells, B-cell-depleted T cells, or PBMCs; the material itself was cDNA or gDNA.

Per the original data handling: Amplification of reference gene primers provided the estimated nucleated cell counts. Using immunoSEQ multiplex PCR, the repertoire was profiled, and TCRdb retains in-frame clones only, with some absent. V, J and clone size are those of that table, while D and trimming were read from the DNA. The sample holds approximately 50,000 clones, roughly 84% seen once. The V end was cut by 6 bases, the J end by 8 bases, with 20 bases between. This CDR3 spans 16 amino acids. CDR1 is MDHEN and CDR2 is SYDVKM in the germline V gene. This TCR derives from a man in his 70s with active COVID-19. J is TRBJ1-6 and V is TRBV28, with D possibly TRBD1 on 6 matching bases. Input material: peripheral blood. The CDR3 loop reads CASSLRVGRGDSPLHF. CDR3 bases: TGTGCCAGCAGCCTAAGGGTTGGCAGGGGAGATTCACCCCTCCACTTT.